What follows describes a single T cell receptor beta chain. The target antigen is unknown. CDR1 and CDR2 from the germline V gene are SNHLY and FYNNEI. The CDR3 consists of 14 residues. V lost 3 bases and J lost 2, with 9 bases in between. RNA transcripts yielded amplified TCR beta CDR3 regions. Initially, a first-round RT-PCR of the TCR CDR3 employed the HTBI primer set. MiXCR, applied by TCRdb to the multiplex PCR reads, yields one record per CDR3 protein. The top ten clones hold roughly 7.7% of a sample with about 580,000 distinct CDR3 sequences, 35% to 55% of them seen once. The data derive from a study of T cells in Graves' hyperthyroidism and ophthalmopathy. Study-level points and caveats: Most thyroid-expanded clonotypes above 0.001 were also found in blood.

Each patient was aged 18 to 65 and had newly diagnosed hyperthyroidism of under 2 months' duration. The study left out patients who had uncontrolled infection, other autoimmune disease, pregnancy or lactation. Thyroid ultrasound, orbital computed tomography, clinical symptoms, and serum thyroxine and TRAb underpinned diagnoses. This clonotype was obtained from a woman aged 18-29 years with Graves' hyperthyroidism. Sequenced material: peripheral blood or thyroid tissue (not recorded which). This sequence joins TRBV2 and TRBJ2-3; D not certain. DNA of the CDR3: TGTGCCAGCAGTGATTGGCCCAACACAGATACGCAGTATTTT. Protein sequence: CASSDWPNTDTQYF.